The 11 T cell receptor beta chains below all came from one sample that was sequenced in a study of post-analysis software for immune sequencing data. General study findings and limits: Controls showed lower frequencies than patients for four to six TRBV segments, and TRBV5-6, TRBV5-1 and TRBV20-1 were among these.

The authors incorporated unique molecular identifiers into the TCR beta cDNA libraries. One entry per CDR3 protein results from TCRdb running MiXCR on the PCR reads. The sample carries hundreds of thousands of distinct CDR3 sequences, roughly 45% recorded once. Which antigens these TCRs recognize remains unknown. The sequenced sample was blood. The receptors originated from a girl aged 5-17 years with multiple sclerosis.

In this sample, this clonotype turned up a few times. This chain joins TRBV7-9 and TRBJ2-2; 7 bases fit TRBD2. V was clipped by 5 bases and J by 4 bases; unmatched bases: 13. Looked up from germline, CDR1 is SEHNR and CDR2 is FQNEAQ (reference sequence). The CDR3 totals 17 residues. CDR3 coding DNA: TGTGCCAGCAGCCTAATTCCTAGCGGATATCTCACCGGGGAGCTGTTTTTT. Amino acids: CASSLIPSGYLTGELFF.

This chain uses TRBV7-2 with TRBJ2-1; TRBD2 aligns across 8 bases. The CDR3 spans 15 residues. V was pared by 7 bases and J by 2 bases, with 7 bases of the junction left unmatched. Per germline, CDR1 SGHTA and CDR2 FQGNSA. The CDR3 nucleotides read TGTGCCAGCACCGCGGGGGGTCTAACCTACAATGAGCAGTTCTTC. It yields the protein CASTAGGLTYNEQFF. Complete variable domain (other parts from reference TRBV7-2 and TRBJ2-1): GAGVSQSPSNKVTEKGKDVELRCDPISGHTALYWYRQSLGQGLEFLIYFQGNSAPDKSGLPSDRFSAERTGGSVSTLTIQRTQQEDSAVYLCASTAGGLTYNEQFFGPGTRLTVL.

This clonotype has a handful of counts. The chain recombines TRBV6-6 with TRBJ2-5; TRBD1 is a possible D gene (5 bases). This CDR3 is built from 14 residues. Germline V gives CDR1 MNHNY, CDR2 SVGAGI (reference sequence). The V and J ends lost 6 bases and 2 bases respectively, with 13 bases between them. The CDR3 bases are TGTGCCAGCAGCGACAGTCTGGGGCAAGAGACCCAGTACTTC. This sequence encodes CASSDSLGQETQYF.

This clonotype has ten or more counts. This chain connects TRBV29-1 to TRBJ2-5; 7 bases match TRBD2. The CDR3 consists of 13 residues. Looked up from germline, CDR1 is SQVTM and CDR2 is ANQGSEA. After removal of 0 bases from V and 7 bases from J, the junction contained 5 bases not matched to a gene. The CDR3 reads CSVEEAGPGTQYF. DNA for the CDR3: TGCAGCGTTGAAGAAGCGGGGCCCGGGACCCAGTACTTC.

This clonotype was picked up one time. The V call is TRBV5-1, the J call TRBJ2-1; 9 bases are a match to TRBD1. V gave up 0 bases and J gave up 2 bases; unmatched junction bases: 3. Germline assignment: CDR1 SGHRS and CDR2 YFSETQ. The CDR3 is 16 amino acids. DNA for the CDR3: TGCGCCAGCAGCTTGGGGGGGACAGGGACCTACAATGAGCAGTTCTTC. It yields the protein CASSLGGTGTYNEQFF.

This clonotype was seen a handful of times. The rearrangement links TRBV9 to TRBJ2-1; D not certain. This CDR3 comprises 15 residues. Trimming stripped 0 bases from V and 3 bases from J, with 10 bases between. The germline CDR1 and CDR2 sequences are SGDLS and YYNGEE. The CDR3 protein is CASSVVKVGYNEQFF. Here the CDR3 DNA reads TGTGCCAGCAGCGTAGTGAAGGTAGGCTACAATGAGCAGTTCTTC.

The V call is TRBV5-1, the J call TRBJ2-4; the match to TRBD2 covers 8 bases. Germline trimming cut 3 bases from V and 5 bases from J; bases unmatched to any gene: 4. Germline-derived CDR1 and CDR2 are SGHRS and YFSETQ. The CDR3 length is 14 residues. Here the CDR3 reads CASSYSSGQNIQYF. The DNA of the CDR3 is TGCGCCAGCAGCTATTCTAGCGGGCAAAACATTCAGTACTTC. Looking up the rest from reference TRBV5-1 and TRBJ2-4 gives the full variable domain: KAGVTQTPRYLIKTRGQQVTLSCSPISGHRSVSWYQQTPGQGLQFLFEYFSETQRNKGNFPGRFSGRQFSNSRSEMNVSTLELGDSALYLCASSYSSGQNIQYFGAGTRLSVL.

The chain couples TRBV30 to TRBJ2-7; D could derive from TRBD1 or TRBD2 (5 bases each). V lost 5 bases and J lost 2, with 13 bases in between. CDR1 is GTSNPN, CDR2 SVGIG, per germline (reference sequence). This CDR3 comprises 13 residues. The CDR3 loop reads CAWARDGAYEQYF. The CDR3, as DNA: TGTGCCTGGGCGAGGGACGGAGCCTACGAGCAGTACTTC.

The V and J genes are TRBV5-1 and TRBJ2-7; 8 bases match TRBD1. Germline V CDR1 and CDR2: SGHRS, YFSETQ. The CDR3 runs to 18 residues. The V and J ends lost 4 bases and 3 bases, in that order; junction bases with no gene match: 18. CDR3 amino acids: CASSPVPGQDLRYYEQYF. CDR3 sequence (DNA): TGCGCCAGCAGCCCGGTGCCGGGACAGGACCTCCGGTACTACGAGCAGTACTTC.

This clonotype was observed a few times. The V call is TRBV4-1, the J call TRBJ2-7; 10 bases agree with TRBD2. The length of the CDR3 is 18 residues. CDR1 is MGHRA and CDR2 is YSYEKL in the germline V gene. V lost 4 bases and J lost 0; bases outside the gene matches: 12. The chain's CDR3 is CASSLLIPTSGVSYEQYF. CDR3 bases: TGCGCCAGCAGCCTATTGATTCCAACTAGCGGGGTCTCCTACGAGCAGTACTTC.

This clonotype was detected only a few times. The chain employs TRBV7-9 and TRBJ2-1, with 7 bases aligning to TRBD2. This CDR3 comprises 15 residues. V trimming: 2 bases; J trimming: 9 bases; junction bases outside the gene matches: 10. Germline-derived CDR1 and CDR2 are SEHNR and FQNEAQ (reference sequence). CDR3 in DNA: TGTGCCAGCAGCTTACCCGGGACTACCCGTCTTGAGCAGTTCTTC. It is translated as CASSLPGTTRLEQFF.